This T cell receptor beta chain was retrieved from a study of CDR3 diversity in severe acne. V was clipped by 4 bases and J by 5 bases; unmatched bases: 2. The germline gives CDR1 SGHKS, CDR2 YYEKEE (reference sequence). This CDR3 spans 12 amino acids. Using its own MiXCR run on the PCR reads, TCRdb lists one record per CDR3 protein. The sample contains roughly 100,000 distinct CDR3 sequences, roughly half of which appear only once. This clonotype was counted many times. The sample was blood. This sequence was found in a male donor with acne. The chain couples TRBV5-5 to TRBJ2-7, with 8 bases fitting TRBD1. CDR3 nucleotide sequence: TGTGCCAGCAGCGCGACAGGGGACGAGCAGTACTTC. This encodes CASSATGDEQYF. The full variable domain, in which reference TRBV5-5 and TRBJ2-7 provide the parts outside the CDR3, is DAGVTQSPTHLIKTRGQQVTLRCSPISGHKSVSWYQQVLGQGPQFIFQYYEKEERGRGNFPDRFSARQFPNYSSELNVNALLLGDSALYLCASSATGDEQYFGPGTRLTVT.